This TCR beta chain originates from a study of blood T cell repertoires in COVID-19. TCRdb's table, derived via immunoSEQ multiplex PCR, lists solely in-frame clones and lacks some. The data contain 35,000 to 40,000 clones, roughly 90% of them singletons. Germline V gene lookup returns CDR1 KGHDR and CDR2 SFDVKD. Trimming took off 4 bases at V and 2 bases at J, with 14 bases between the two ends. The CDR3 loop spans 15 amino acids. Sequencing was carried out using peripheral blood. This clonotype originated in a man aged 65 to 79 with acute or convalescent COVID-19. This chain joins TRBV24-1 and TRBJ2-7; TRBD2 is a possible D gene (5 bases). DNA for the CDR3: TGTGCCACCAGTGACCTGGGAGTCCCGACCTACGAGCAGTACTTC. Its translation: CATSDLGVPTYEQYF.